A single sample gave rise to the 27 T cell receptor beta chains below, sequenced in a study of cytomegalovirus exposure and HLA in healthy donors (TCRdb year 2017). The method behind the library was the immunoSEQ multiplex PCR assay. For the multiplex PCR, a mixture combining 60 forward primers for TCR Vbeta segments and 13 reverse primers for TCR Jbeta segments was used. As stored in TCRdb, this immuneACCESS dataset retains in-frame rearrangements with V and J assigned. A fraction of the clones does not appear; measured against another copy, unresolved V genes explain less than half of the discrepancy, and the remainder lacks a known reason. This sample lists about 98,000 clones; around 72% were detected once. About a tenth of the sample lies in the top ten. The sample consisted of PBMCs. The receptor set was obtained from a young man in good health and CMV-seropositive.

V is TRBV6-6 and J is TRBJ1-6, with 8 bases identical to TRBD1. Per the germline V gene, CDR1 is MNHNY and CDR2 is SVGAGI (reference sequence). With V trimmed by 2 bases and J by 10 bases, 7 bases remained unmatched. The CDR3 runs to 15 residues. CDR3 sequence (DNA): TGTGCCAGCAGTTACCCAGAGGACAGGGCCTCACCCCTCCACTTT. Amino acid sequence: CASSYPEDRASPLHF.

J is TRBJ1-3 and V is TRBV6-1; D remains unclear. V shed 7 bases and J shed 3 bases, with 10 bases lying between them. This CDR3 contains 13 residues. Germline CDR1 reads MNHNS; CDR2 reads SASEGT. CDR3 DNA: TGTGCCAGCATCGCAGGTGGTGGAAACACCATATATTTT. Translated: CASIAGGGNTIYF.

V usage is TRBV14 and J usage is TRBJ2-7; 9 bases fit TRBD1. With 4 bases clipped from V and 3 bases from J, the junction kept 7 bases outside the gene matches. Germline V CDR1 and CDR2: SGHDN, FVKESK. CDR3 length: 15 amino acids. The CDR3 DNA follows: TGTGCCAGCAGCCCCTGGGGGACAGGGCTCTACGAGCAGTACTTC. It codes for CASSPWGTGLYEQYF.

In regard to this clone: A junction end diverges from the germline sequence, so it may reflect a read error. The V gene is TRBV15, the J gene TRBJ1-2; 7 nucleotides match TRBD1. In germline, CDR1 is LNHNV, CDR2 YYDKDF (reference sequence). This CDR3 has 16 residues. The CDR3 loop reads CATSIVGDSAFYAYTF. CDR3 DNA: TGTGCCACCAGCATAGTTGGGGACAGCGCCTTCTATGCCTACACCTTC. The complete variable domain, with remaining parts taken from reference TRBV15 and TRBJ1-2, reads DAMVIQNPRYQVTQFGKPVTLSCSQTLNHNVMYWYQQKSSQAPKLLFHYYDKDFNNEADTPDNFQSRRPNTSFCFLDIRSPGLGDTAMYLCATSIVGDSAFYAYTFGSGTRLTVV.

This chain joins TRBV30 and TRBJ1-2; D might be TRBD1 (5 bases). This CDR3 is built from 13 residues. V lost 7 bases and J lost 4, with 16 bases in between. Germline V CDR1 and CDR2: GTSNPN, SVGIG (reference sequence). CDR3 sequence: CAFHLRGGYGYTF. Written as DNA, the CDR3 is TGTGCCTTCCACCTGAGGGGAGGCTATGGCTACACCTTC.

The gene calls are TRBV19 and TRBJ1-4; D call uncertain. Deletions cut 9 bases from V and 12 bases from J, with 11 bases between. CDR1 and CDR2 from the germline V gene are LNHDA and SQIVND (reference sequence). The CDR3 is 10 residues long. Written as DNA, the CDR3 is TGTGCCAGCTTAGGTGGAGAACTGTTTTTT. Protein product: CASLGGELFF.

The chain recombines TRBV2 with TRBJ1-5, with D perhaps TRBD1 (5 bases). The CDR3 totals 15 residues. V was shortened by 1 base and J by 2 bases, with 9 bases between the two germline ends. Germline values: CDR1 SNHLY, CDR2 FYNNEI. The CDR3 DNA sequence: TGTGCCAGCAGTGAAGAGGGGATCCGCAATCAGCCCCAGCATTTT. The encoded protein is CASSEEGIRNQPQHF.

V is TRBV4-2 and J is TRBJ2-5, with 11 nucleotides matching TRBD2. V lost 0 bases and J lost 1; bases outside the gene matches: 7. Germline V gives CDR1 LGHNA, CDR2 YNFKEQ. The CDR3 has 18 residues. The CDR3 spells CASSQEVAGGRSQETQYF. The CDR3 DNA follows: TGTGCCAGCAGCCAAGAAGTAGCGGGGGGGCGTTCCCAAGAGACCCAGTACTTC.

The genes are TRBV9 and TRBJ2-1; TRBD1 matches at 7 bases. CDR3 length: 13 amino acids. Trimming at V came to 4 bases and at J to 9 bases, leaving 7 bases not matched to a gene. Germline V lookup: CDR1 SGDLS, CDR2 YYNGEE. The CDR3 spells CASSSRQGPEQFF. The CDR3 nucleotides are TGTGCCAGCAGCTCCCGACAGGGTCCTGAGCAGTTCTTC.

This chain joins TRBV28 and TRBJ2-7, with TRBD1 matching 7 bases. The trim removed 6 bases at V and 5 bases at J, leaving 7 bases unmatched. CDR3 size: 13 residues. The germline V gene has CDR1 MDHEN and CDR2 SYDVKM. This CDR3 is CASSLGTVHEQYF. DNA for the CDR3: TGTGCCAGCAGCCTCGGGACAGTACACGAGCAGTACTTC.

The DNA for the CDR3 is TGTGCCAGCAGCTTAGTTGGGACTAGCGGTTACGAGCAGTACTTC. Encoded protein: CASSLVGTSGYEQYF. The chain links TRBV7-2 to TRBJ2-7, with 11 bases lining up with TRBD2. CDR1 SGHTA and CDR2 FQGNSA come from the germline V gene. J lost 4 bases, V lost 1 base, and 3 bases had no gene match. This CDR3 spans 15 amino acids.

The J gene is TRBJ2-2, the V gene TRBV5-1; 15 bases align to TRBD2. V shed 7 bases, J shed 4 bases, and the junction held 8 bases outside the gene matches. This CDR3 is 17 amino acids long. Germline V gene sequence: CDR1 SGHRS, CDR2 YFSETQ. The CDR3 protein is CASYPGLAGGLTGELFF. DNA of the CDR3: TGCGCCAGCTATCCGGGACTAGCGGGGGGCCTCACCGGGGAGCTGTTTTTT.

The chain joins TRBV7-9 to TRBJ1-5; the D is unclear. V was clipped by 4 bases and J by 6 bases, with 10 bases between them. The CDR3 is 13 residues long. Germline lookup yields CDR1 SEHNR and CDR2 FQNEAQ (reference sequence). The DNA of the CDR3 is TGTGCCAGCAGCTCCCAGGAGGGTCAGCCCCAGCATTTT. Its protein is CASSSQEGQPQHF.

The rearrangement uses TRBV23-1 and TRBJ2-1; 8 bases agree with TRBD2. TRBV23-1 is assigned to the ORF class and has an uncertain function. This CDR3 comprises 14 residues. The V segment lost 4 bases and the J segment 4 bases; nucleotides outside the gene matches: 3. This chain's CDR3 is CASSLQREYNEQFF. The CDR3 DNA is TGCGCCAGCAGTCTTCAGCGGGAGTACAATGAGCAGTTCTTC.

The V gene is TRBV2, the J gene TRBJ2-5, with TRBD1 as a possible D gene (6 bases). The CDR3 is 15 amino acids. V gave up 5 bases and J gave up 7 bases, with 20 bases separating them. Germline V CDR1 and CDR2: SNHLY, FYNNEI. Here the CDR3 DNA reads TGTGCCAGCAGTCAAACTCCCGGGACAATCGGGACCCAGTACTTC. Amino acids: CASSQTPGTIGTQYF.

The rearrangement links TRBV6-4 to TRBJ2-1, with 9 bases aligning to TRBD2. Germline CDR1 reads MRHNA; CDR2 reads SNTAGT. The CDR3 loop spans 16 amino acids. V was pared by 0 bases and J by 6 bases, with 6 bases of the junction left unmatched. The CDR3 protein is CASSDSGGAGGNEQFF. In DNA, the CDR3 is TGTGCCAGCAGTGACTCTGGAGGAGCGGGGGGCAATGAGCAGTTCTTC.

V is TRBV2 and J is TRBJ1-6; no clear D. CDR1 is SNHLY and CDR2 is FYNNEI in the germline V gene. The CDR3 covers 11 residues. V was trimmed by 6 bases and J by 9 bases, leaving 6 bases between them. CDR3 DNA sequence: TGTGCCAGCAGGGGAGGTTCACCCCTCCACTTT. Protein product: CASRGGSPLHF. Full variable domain (remainder filled in from reference TRBV2 and TRBJ1-6): EPEVTQTPSHQVTQMGQEVILRCVPISNHLYFYWYRQILGQKVEFLVSFYNNEISEKSEIFDDQFSVERPDGSNFTLKIRSTKLEDSAMYFCASRGGSPLHFGNGTRLTVT.

This chain connects TRBV25-1 to TRBJ2-7, with D maybe TRBD2 (6 bases). The CDR3 contains 13 residues. V lost 6 bases and J 3 bases, leaving 12 bases between the germline ends. Germline assignment: CDR1 MGHDK and CDR2 SYGVNS. CDR3 loop: CASRGTGVYEQYF. Written as DNA, the CDR3 is TGTGCCAGCAGGGGGACTGGGGTCTACGAGCAGTACTTC.

The chain uses TRBV29-1 and TRBJ2-5, with TRBD2 identical over 11 bases. The V segment lost 4 bases and the J segment 11 bases; nucleotides outside the gene matches: 21. CDR3 length: 17 amino acids. CDR1 is SQVTM, CDR2 ANQGSEA, per germline. In DNA, the CDR3 is TGCAGCGTTGTTGGGCGACTAGCGGGGAAGCCCAGGAGGGAGCAGTACTTC. Protein sequence: CSVVGRLAGKPRREQYF.

The chain is built from TRBV14 and TRBJ1-4, with TRBD1 identical over 7 bases. CDR3 length: 17 amino acids. The V segment lost 1 base and the J segment 4 bases; nucleotides outside the gene matches: 9. The V gene's germline CDR1 is SGHDN and CDR2 FVKESK. Here the CDR3 reads CASSQGVRGRNNEKLFF. CDR3 nucleotides: TGTGCCAGCAGCCAAGGGGTGAGGGGGCGGAATAATGAAAAACTGTTTTTT.

This clone was recorded a few times. J is TRBJ1-1 and V is TRBV29-1, with 7 bases that match TRBD1. Looked up from germline, CDR1 is SQVTM and CDR2 is ANQGSEA. V was clipped by 1 base and J by 10 bases; unmatched bases: 12. The CDR3 extends over 14 amino acids. The CDR3 is CSVEGSSRQGPAFF. CDR3 bases: TGCAGCGTTGAAGGGTCCTCGCGACAGGGACCAGCTTTCTTT.

This chain uses TRBV18 with TRBJ2-1; D is ambiguous. CDR3 length: 16 residues. V was cut by 0 bases and J by 0 bases, with 9 bases left in between. Germline-derived CDR1 and CDR2 are KGHSH and LQKENI. CDR3 sequence (DNA): TGTGCCAGCTCACCACCGGTGTCTAGCTCCTACAATGAGCAGTTCTTC. Translation gives CASSPPVSSSYNEQFF.

The chain has TRBV6-5 and TRBJ2-3; 11 nucleotides line up with TRBD2. Germline assignment: CDR1 MNHEY and CDR2 SVGAGI. The CDR3 runs 15 residues. V lost 5 bases, J lost 5 bases, and 6 bases stayed unmatched. DNA for the CDR3: TGTGCCAGCAGTGGATTAGCGGGGGGGGGAGATACGCAGTATTTT. Its translation: CASSGLAGGGDTQYF.

The chain is built from TRBV9 and TRBJ1-2; a possible D gene is TRBD1 (5 bases). The CDR3 has 15 residues. Trimming took 1 base from V and 2 from J, leaving 12 bases between them. Germline V gene data show CDR1 as SGDLS and CDR2 as YYNGEE. The CDR3 sequence is CASSVLGPNNYGYTF. As DNA, the CDR3 is TGTGCCAGCAGCGTATTGGGGCCGAACAACTATGGCTACACCTTC.

The table lists this clone with a few counts. V is TRBV30 and J is TRBJ2-7, with 7 bases lining up with TRBD2. The CDR3 spans 14 residues. Germline V gives CDR1 GTSNPN, CDR2 SVGIG (reference sequence). V dropped 3 bases and J dropped 3; count of bases not matched to a gene: 8. CDR3 nucleotide sequence: TGTGCCTGGAGGGGAGGGGCAGGATTCTACGAGCAGTACTTC. This encodes CAWRGGAGFYEQYF.

The rearrangement links TRBV29-1 to TRBJ2-3; 9 bases match TRBD1. Germline trimming cut 5 bases from V and 0 bases from J; bases unmatched to any gene: 3. This CDR3 is 14 amino acids long. Germline V gene sequence: CDR1 SQVTM, CDR2 ANQGSEA. In DNA form, the CDR3 reads TGCAGCGTTCGGGACAGGGCTAGCACAGATACGCAGTATTTT. It yields the protein CSVRDRASTDTQYF.

The chain combines TRBV28 with TRBJ1-1; D remains ambiguous. Trimming shortened V by 7 bases and J by 2 bases, and 11 bases separated the two germline ends. The CDR3 spans 13 residues. Germline V lookup: CDR1 MDHEN, CDR2 SYDVKM. The CDR3 region has the DNA TGTGCCAGCATCGCAGGAGGTAACACTGAAGCTTTCTTT. Translation gives CASIAGGNTEAFF.